This TCR beta chain is drawn from a study of blood T cell repertoires in COVID-19. Study at large: The United States, Italy and Spain were the sources of the acute and convalescent COVID-19 samples.

This CDR3 has 16 residues. With 2 bases clipped from V and 1 base from J, the junction kept 8 bases outside the gene matches. CDR1 is MNHNY and CDR2 is SVGAGI in the germline V gene (reference sequence). Per the authors' pipeline: Reference gene primer amplification gave estimated nucleated cell counts. Sequencing was performed with immunoSEQ multiplex PCR; in TCRdb, only in-frame clones are kept and a portion is missing. That table furnishes V, J and clone size, whereas the DNA furnished D and trimming. This sample carries roughly 85,000 clones, 75% to 90% of them seen once, and the ten largest clones take 27%.

The specimen was peripheral blood. This TCR was recovered from a man aged 45-65 years with active or convalescent COVID-19. The chain has TRBV6-6 and TRBJ2-7; 7 bases agree with TRBD2. CDR3 coding DNA: TGTGCCAGCAGTTACGGGGAGGGACTCATTTCCTACGAGCAGTACTTC. Translating it yields CASSYGEGLISYEQYF.